The T cell receptor beta chain under discussion was sequenced for a study of glioma-infiltrating T cells after dendritic cell vaccination. Study details: Dendritic cell vaccination trial patients had either newly diagnosed or recurrent glioblastoma. Regarding the study as a whole: Only a small number of patients had complete blood and tumor samples.

Germline CDR1 reads LGHNA; CDR2 reads YSLEER. CDR3 length: 16 amino acids. The J segment lost 3 bases and the V segment lost 0 bases, leaving 2 bases of the junction unmatched. Clones were sequenced by immunoSEQ multiplex PCR, and TCRdb holds only the in-frame ones, with some missing. Here the sample spans tens of thousands of clones, less than 90% being singletons. Note on this clone: Antigen: not known.

The time point here: after dendritic cell vaccination, including at tumor progression/relapse. The sequenced sample was blood, obtained after dendritic cell vaccination. The J gene is TRBJ2-1, the V gene TRBV4-3; TRBD2 aligns across 10 bases. The receptor was isolated from a human donor with glioblastoma. The CDR3 protein is CASSQESGGVYNEQFF. CDR3 nucleotides: TGCGCCAGCAGCCAAGAAAGCGGGGGGGTCTACAATGAGCAGTTCTTC.